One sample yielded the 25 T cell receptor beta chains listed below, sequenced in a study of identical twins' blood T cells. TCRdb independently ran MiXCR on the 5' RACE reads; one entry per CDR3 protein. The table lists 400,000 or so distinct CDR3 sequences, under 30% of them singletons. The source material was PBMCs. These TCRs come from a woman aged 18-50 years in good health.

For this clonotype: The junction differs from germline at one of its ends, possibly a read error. CDR3: CAGSLRQVEAFF. DNA for the CDR3: TGTGCCGGCAGCCTTAGACAGGTAGAAGCTTTCTTT. The chain uses TRBV7-9 and TRBJ1-1; D perhaps matches TRBD1 (6 bases). CDR3 length: 12 residues. Germline V gene lookup returns CDR1 SEHNR and CDR2 FQNEAQ (reference sequence).

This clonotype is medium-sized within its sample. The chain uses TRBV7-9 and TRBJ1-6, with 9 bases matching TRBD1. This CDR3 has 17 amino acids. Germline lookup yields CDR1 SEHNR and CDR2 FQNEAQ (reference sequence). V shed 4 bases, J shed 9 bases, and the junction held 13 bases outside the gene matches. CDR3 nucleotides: TGTGCCAGCAGCTCGCATGAAACAGGGGGCGCCGGTTCACCCCTCCACTTT. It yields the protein CASSSHETGGAGSPLHF.

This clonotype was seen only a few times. The CDR3 protein is CASSKQRETDNEQFF. CDR3 DNA sequence: TGTGCCAGCAGCAAGCAGCGGGAGACAGACAATGAGCAGTTCTTC. V is TRBV9 and J is TRBJ2-1, with 8 nucleotides matching TRBD2. The J segment lost 5 bases and the V segment lost 4 bases, leaving 8 bases of the junction unmatched. This CDR3 is 15 amino acids long. Germline V gene lookup returns CDR1 SGDLS and CDR2 YYNGEE.

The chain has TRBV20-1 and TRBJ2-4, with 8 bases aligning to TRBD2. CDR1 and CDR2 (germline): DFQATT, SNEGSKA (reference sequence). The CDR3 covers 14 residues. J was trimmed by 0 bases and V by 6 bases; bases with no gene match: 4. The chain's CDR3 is CSAQRGLAKNIQYF. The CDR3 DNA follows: TGCAGTGCCCAGCGGGGGTTAGCCAAAAACATTCAGTACTTC.

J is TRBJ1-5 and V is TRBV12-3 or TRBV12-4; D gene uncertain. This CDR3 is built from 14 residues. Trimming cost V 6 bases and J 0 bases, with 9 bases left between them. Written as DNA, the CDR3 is TGTGCCAGCAGCCCCGACAATAGCAATCAGCCCCAGCATTTT. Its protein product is CASSPDNSNQPQHF.

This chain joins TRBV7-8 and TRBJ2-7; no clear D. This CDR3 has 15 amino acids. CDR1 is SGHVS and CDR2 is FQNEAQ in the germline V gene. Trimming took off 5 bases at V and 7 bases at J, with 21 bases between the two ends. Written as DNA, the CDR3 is TGTGCCAGCAGCACCATCGGTGTAGTTTCGGAGGAGCAGTACTTC. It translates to CASSTIGVVSEEQYF.

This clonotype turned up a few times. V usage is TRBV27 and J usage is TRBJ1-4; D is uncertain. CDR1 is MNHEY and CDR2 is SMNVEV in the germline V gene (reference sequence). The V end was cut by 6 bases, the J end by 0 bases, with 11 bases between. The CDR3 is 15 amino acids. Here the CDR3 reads CASSRAFATNEKLFF. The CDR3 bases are TGTGCCAGCAGCCGAGCCTTTGCAACTAATGAAAAACTGTTTTTT.

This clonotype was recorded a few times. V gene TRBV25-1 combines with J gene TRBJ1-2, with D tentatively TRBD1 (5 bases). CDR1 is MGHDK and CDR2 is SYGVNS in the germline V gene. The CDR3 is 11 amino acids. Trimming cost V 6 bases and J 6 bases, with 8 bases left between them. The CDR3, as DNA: TGTGCCAGCAGGACAGTCGATGGCTACACCTTC. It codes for CASRTVDGYTF.

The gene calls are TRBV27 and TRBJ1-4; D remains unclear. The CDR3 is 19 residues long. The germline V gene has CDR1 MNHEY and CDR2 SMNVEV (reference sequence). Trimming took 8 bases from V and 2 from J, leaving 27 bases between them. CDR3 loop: CASCPKTHPSVPTNEKLFF. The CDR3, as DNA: TGTGCCAGCTGTCCAAAGACCCATCCAAGCGTGCCCACTAATGAAAAACTGTTTTTT.

CDR3: CASRPIASEQFF. CDR3 in DNA: TGTGCCAGCAGACCTATTGCTAGTGAGCAGTTCTTC. The J gene is TRBJ2-1, the V gene TRBV12-3 or TRBV12-4, with D unclear. The CDR3 totals 12 residues. V dropped 6 bases and J dropped 9 bases, with 12 bases sitting between them.

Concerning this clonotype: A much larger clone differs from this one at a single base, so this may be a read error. This chain's CDR3 is CASSWRDRVNPPLHF. CDR3 sequence (DNA): TGTGCCAGCAGTTGGAGGGACAGGGTTAATCCACCCCTCCACTTT. The chain couples TRBV28 to TRBJ1-6; 9 positions match TRBD1. CDR3 length: 15 amino acids. Germline V gives CDR1 MDHEN, CDR2 SYDVKM.

DNA of the CDR3: TGTGCCAGCAGCAACCGACAGGGCGTCAATGAGCAGTTCTTC. This gives the protein CASSNRQGVNEQFF. The genes are TRBV7-9 and TRBJ2-1; 7 bases agree with TRBD1. The J segment lost 6 bases and the V segment lost 5 bases, leaving 7 bases of the junction unmatched. The CDR3 loop spans 14 amino acids. CDR1 is SEHNR and CDR2 is FQNEAQ in the germline V gene (reference sequence).

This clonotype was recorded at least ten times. In nucleotides, the CDR3 is TGCGCCAGCAGCTTACAGGGCTTTAATGAAAAACTGTTTTTT. Protein product: CASSLQGFNEKLFF. V usage is TRBV5-1 and J usage is TRBJ1-4; D is perhaps TRBD1 (6 bases). V was shortened by 2 bases and J by 4 bases, with 9 bases between the two germline ends. This CDR3 contains 14 residues. Germline V gene data show CDR1 as SGHRS and CDR2 as YFSETQ.

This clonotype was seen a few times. The CDR3 loop reads CASSKRTNTDTQYF. The CDR3, as DNA: TGTGCCAGCAGCAAAAGGACTAACACAGATACGCAGTATTTT. V is TRBV7-2 and J is TRBJ2-3; tentative D call: TRBD2 (6 bases). Germline V gene sequence: CDR1 SGHTA, CDR2 FQGNSA. The CDR3 consists of 14 residues. The V gene lost 5 bases and the J gene lost 2 bases, with 11 bases spanning the gap.

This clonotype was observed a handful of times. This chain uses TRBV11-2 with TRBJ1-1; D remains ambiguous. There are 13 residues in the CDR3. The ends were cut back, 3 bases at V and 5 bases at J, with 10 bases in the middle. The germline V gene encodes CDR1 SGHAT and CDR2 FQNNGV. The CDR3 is CASSFSRPTEAFF. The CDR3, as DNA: TGTGCCAGCAGCTTCAGCCGGCCGACTGAAGCTTTCTTT.

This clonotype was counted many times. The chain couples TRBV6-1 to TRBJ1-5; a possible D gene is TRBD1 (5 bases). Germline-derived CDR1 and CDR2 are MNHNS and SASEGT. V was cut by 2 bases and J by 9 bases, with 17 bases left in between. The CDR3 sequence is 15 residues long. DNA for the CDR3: TGTGCCAGCAGTGAAATGGTAGGGGCGGGGTGGCCCCAGCATTTT. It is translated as CASSEMVGAGWPQHF.

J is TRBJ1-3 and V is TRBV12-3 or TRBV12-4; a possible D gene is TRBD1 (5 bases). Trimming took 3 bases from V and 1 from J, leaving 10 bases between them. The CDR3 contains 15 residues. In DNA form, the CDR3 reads TGTGCCAGCAGTTTGGGGGGGAGATCTGGAAACACCATATATTTT. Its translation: CASSLGGRSGNTIYF.

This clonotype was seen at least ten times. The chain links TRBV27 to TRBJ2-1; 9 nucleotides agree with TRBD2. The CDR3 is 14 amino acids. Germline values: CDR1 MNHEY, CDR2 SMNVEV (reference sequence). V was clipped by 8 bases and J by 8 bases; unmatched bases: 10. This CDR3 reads CASRASGRLDEQFF. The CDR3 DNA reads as TGTGCCAGCCGGGCCAGCGGGAGGTTGGATGAGCAGTTCTTC.

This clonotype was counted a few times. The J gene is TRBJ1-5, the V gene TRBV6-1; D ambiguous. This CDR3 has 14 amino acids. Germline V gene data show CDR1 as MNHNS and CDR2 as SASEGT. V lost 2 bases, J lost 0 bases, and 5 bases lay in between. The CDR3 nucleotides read TGTGCCAGCAGTGAATTGCATAGCAATCAGCCCCAGCATTTT. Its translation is CASSELHSNQPQHF.

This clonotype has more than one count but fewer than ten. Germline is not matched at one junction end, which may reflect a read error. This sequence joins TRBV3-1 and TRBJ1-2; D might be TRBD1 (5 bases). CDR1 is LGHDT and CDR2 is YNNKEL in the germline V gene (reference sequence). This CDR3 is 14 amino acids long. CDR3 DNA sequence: TGTGCCGGCAGCGCCCGGGACGGTGGTAGAGGCTACACCTTC. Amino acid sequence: CAGSARDGGRGYTF.

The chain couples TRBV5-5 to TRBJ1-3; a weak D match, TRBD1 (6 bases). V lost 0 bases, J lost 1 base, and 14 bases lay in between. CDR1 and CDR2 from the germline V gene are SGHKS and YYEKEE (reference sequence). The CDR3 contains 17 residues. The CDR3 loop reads CASSLEYRALSGNTIYF. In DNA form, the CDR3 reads TGTGCCAGCAGCTTGGAGTACAGGGCCCTTTCTGGAAACACCATATATTTT.

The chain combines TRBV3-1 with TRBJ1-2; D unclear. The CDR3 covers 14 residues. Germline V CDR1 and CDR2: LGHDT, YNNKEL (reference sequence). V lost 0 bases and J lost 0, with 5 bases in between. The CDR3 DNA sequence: TGTGCCAGCAGCCAAGAGGGAGCTAACTATGGCTACACCTTC. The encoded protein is CASSQEGANYGYTF.

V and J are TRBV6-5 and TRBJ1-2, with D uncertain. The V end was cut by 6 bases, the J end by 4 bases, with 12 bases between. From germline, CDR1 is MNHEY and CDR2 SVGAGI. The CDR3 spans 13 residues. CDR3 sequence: CASSSGNRYGYTF. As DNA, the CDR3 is TGTGCCAGCAGCTCAGGAAACCGCTATGGCTACACCTTC.

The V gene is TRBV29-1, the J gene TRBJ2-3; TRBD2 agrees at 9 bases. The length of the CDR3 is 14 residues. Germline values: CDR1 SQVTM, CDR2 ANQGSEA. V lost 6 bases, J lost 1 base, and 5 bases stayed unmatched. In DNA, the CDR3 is TGCAGCGTGGAGGGACTAGCAGGCACAGATACGCAGTATTTT. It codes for CSVEGLAGTDTQYF.

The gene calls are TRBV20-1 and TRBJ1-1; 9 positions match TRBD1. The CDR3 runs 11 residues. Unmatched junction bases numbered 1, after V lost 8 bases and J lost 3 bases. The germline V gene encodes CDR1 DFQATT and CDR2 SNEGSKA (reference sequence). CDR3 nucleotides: TGCAGTACAGGGGGCTACACTGAAGCTTTCTTT. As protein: CSTGGYTEAFF.